What follows are 27 T cell receptor beta chains derived from one specimen sequenced in a study of shared clonotypes between healthy human individuals (dated by TCRdb to the early 2020s). The protocol used for the library was the immunoSEQ multiplex PCR assay. The table comes from immuneACCESS by way of TCRdb, which keeps in-frame sequences with V and J called. Part of the clones is missing from these tables; in studies checked, under half for an unresolved V gene and the rest for unknown reasons. In this sample the table shows 2,500,000 or so clones, approximately 93% of which occur a single time. Clones ranked in the top ten supply 0.36% of the sample. Sequencing was carried out using naive CD4+ T cells from PBMCs. This sample's cell subset or site label indicates: CD45RA+ positively selected. The receptors shown here come from a young man in good health. Some clones in this sample may be carry-over from other donors' samples.

J is TRBJ2-7 and V is TRBV5-1, with TRBD2 as a possible D gene (6 bases). The V end was cut by 5 bases, the J end by 2 bases, with 14 bases between. Germline V CDR1 and CDR2: SGHRS, YFSETQ. CDR3 length: 14 amino acids. Here the CDR3 DNA reads TGCGCCAGCAGACCGGGACTGGGGGCCTACGAGCAGTACTTC. Translating it yields CASRPGLGAYEQYF.

This CDR3 is CASSIAGGRSYEQYF. DNA for the CDR3: TGTGCCAGTAGTATAGCCGGGGGCCGCTCCTACGAGCAGTACTTC. The chain is built from TRBV19 and TRBJ2-7; tentatively, D is TRBD1 or TRBD2 (6 bases each). V lost 1 base and J lost 0, with 10 bases in between. The CDR3 is made up of 15 amino acids. Germline V gives CDR1 LNHDA, CDR2 SQIVND (reference sequence).

This sequence joins TRBV9 and TRBJ2-3, with D perhaps matching TRBD1 (7 bases). Deletions cut 0 bases from V and 10 bases from J, with 15 bases between. Germline lookup yields CDR1 SGDLS and CDR2 YYNGEE. The CDR3 runs 14 residues. In DNA, the CDR3 is TGTGCCAGCAGCGTAGGCGGGACAGTGGGCTCGCAGTATTTT. It translates to CASSVGGTVGSQYF. Supplemented by reference TRBV9 and TRBJ2-3, the full variable domain reads DSGVTQTPKHLITATGQRVTLRCSPRSGDLSVYWYQQSLDQGLQFLIQYYNGEERAKGNILERFSAQQFPDLHSELNLSSLELGDSALYFCASSVGGTVGSQYFGPGTRLTVL.

J is TRBJ1-5 and V is TRBV19, with D possibly being TRBD1 (5 bases). Trimming removed 5 bases from V and 1 base from J, with 15 bases in between. This CDR3 region has 16 residues. Per the germline V gene, CDR1 is LNHDA and CDR2 is SQIVND (reference sequence). CDR3 loop: CASSSYRDRSNQPQHF. DNA of the CDR3: TGTGCCAGTAGTTCCTACCGGGACCGAAGCAATCAGCCCCAGCATTTT.

The chain combines TRBV18 with TRBJ2-3; a weak D match, TRBD1 (6 bases). This CDR3 is built from 16 residues. Germline CDR1 KGHSH, CDR2 LQKENI. The V end lost 1 base, the J end lost 2 bases, and 13 bases lay between the germline ends. The CDR3 DNA is TGTGCCAGCTCACCACAAGCAGGGGCCCTCACAGATACGCAGTATTTT. Its protein product is CASSPQAGALTDTQYF.

This clone was recorded once. At the DNA level, this CDR3 is encoded by other sequences in the same sample as well. The rearrangement links TRBV18 to TRBJ2-5, with D maybe TRBD2 (6 bases). The CDR3 runs to 14 residues. V dropped 0 bases and J dropped 5 bases, with 10 bases sitting between them. Germline V lookup: CDR1 KGHSH, CDR2 LQKENI. CDR3 nucleotides: TGTGCCAGCTCACCACCTTCCCGGGGGGAGACCCAGTACTTC. Translating it yields CASSPPSRGETQYF.

In this sample, this clone turned up a few times. This chain connects TRBV30 to TRBJ1-4; D is unclear. V gave up 5 bases and J gave up 0 bases, with 7 bases separating them. Germline V lookup: CDR1 GTSNPN, CDR2 SVGIG (reference sequence). The CDR3 loop spans 13 amino acids. CDR3 DNA sequence: TGTGCCTGGGCCTCCTCAACTAATGAAAAACTGTTTTTT. Translated, it gives CAWASSTNEKLFF.

This rearrangement joins TRBV9 to TRBJ1-1; D is ambiguous. Per the germline V gene, CDR1 is SGDLS and CDR2 is YYNGEE. This CDR3 spans 17 amino acids. The V gene lost 4 bases and the J gene lost 0 bases, with 19 bases spanning the gap. This chain's CDR3 is CASSTRLGALLNTEAFF. CDR3 bases: TGTGCCAGCAGCACCAGACTGGGAGCGCTGCTGAACACTGAAGCTTTCTTT.

This chain joins TRBV7-6 and TRBJ2-1; TRBD2 agrees at 11 bases. Germline trimming cut 1 base from V and 7 bases from J; bases unmatched to any gene: 9. The CDR3 sequence is 17 residues long. Germline CDR1 SGHVS, CDR2 FNYEAQ. CDR3 nucleotides: TGTGCCAGCAGCTTAGATCCGCTAGCGGGAGGAGGGAATGAGCAGTTCTTC. Translated, it gives CASSLDPLAGGGNEQFF.

This chain joins TRBV6-4 and TRBJ2-6; perhaps D is TRBD1 or TRBD2 (5 bases each). The V end lost 6 bases, the J end lost 4 bases, and 16 bases lay between the germline ends. This CDR3 is built from 16 residues. Per the germline V gene, CDR1 is MRHNA and CDR2 is SNTAGT. Written as DNA, the CDR3 is TGTGCCAGCAGCCAGGGAATAAGACTAGGGGCCAACGTCCTGACTTTC. This sequence encodes CASSQGIRLGANVLTF.

The chain has TRBV5-1 and TRBJ2-6, with a weak D call TRBD2 (6 bases). Germline CDR1 SGHRS, CDR2 YFSETQ. V was cut by 4 bases and J by 4 bases, with 21 bases left in between. This CDR3 region has 18 residues. In DNA form, the CDR3 reads TGCGCCAGCAGCAGGAGCGGGTCTTGGACGACCGGGGCCAACGTCCTGACTTTC. This translates into CASSRSGSWTTGANVLTF. The variable domain in full, with the rest retrieved from reference TRBV5-1 and TRBJ2-6, is KAGVTQTPRYLIKTRGQQVTLSCSPISGHRSVSWYQQTPGQGLQFLFEYFSETQRNKGNFPGRFSGRQFSNSRSEMNVSTLELGDSALYLCASSRSGSWTTGANVLTFGAGSRLTVL.

This chain connects TRBV10-2 to TRBJ1-2; 7 positions agree with TRBD1. Germline loops: CDR1 WSHSY, CDR2 SAAADI. The CDR3 covers 14 residues. J gave up 3 bases and V 8 bases, and 9 bases lay outside the gene matches. In DNA form, the CDR3 reads TGCGCCAGCGCTGGGACAGCAGATGACTATGGCTACACCTTC. It translates to CASAGTADDYGYTF.

CDR3 nucleotide sequence: TGTGCCAGCACGGGACAGGGCGGCAATGAGCAGTTCTTC. Amino acids: CASTGQGGNEQFF. The genes are TRBV28 and TRBJ2-1, with TRBD1 identical over 9 bases. Looked up from germline, CDR1 is MDHEN and CDR2 is SYDVKM. The CDR3 contains 13 residues. Germline trimming cut 7 bases from V and 6 bases from J; bases unmatched to any gene: 4.

The chain carries TRBV28 and TRBJ1-2, with D perhaps TRBD1 (6 bases). Germline CDR1 and CDR2: MDHEN and SYDVKM. This CDR3 is built from 14 residues. V dropped 8 bases and J dropped 5 bases, with 18 bases sitting between them. This CDR3 is CASRGGASGYGYTF. Here the CDR3 DNA reads TGTGCCAGCCGCGGGGGGGCCTCTGGGTATGGCTACACCTTC.

The chain has TRBV5-1 and TRBJ2-1; D is unresolved. CDR3 length: 13 amino acids. V was trimmed by 3 bases and J by 6 bases, leaving 10 bases between them. CDR1 and CDR2 (germline): SGHRS, YFSETQ. CDR3 sequence reads: CASSWAISNEQFF. In DNA, the CDR3 is TGCGCCAGCAGCTGGGCTATAAGCAATGAGCAGTTCTTC.

The V and J genes are TRBV5-1 and TRBJ1-6; 8 nucleotides align to TRBD1. This CDR3 region has 16 residues. Germline trimming cut 4 bases from V and 7 bases from J; bases unmatched to any gene: 10. Germline lookup yields CDR1 SGHRS and CDR2 YFSETQ. CDR3 amino acids: CASSESPRGQNSPLHF. The DNA for the CDR3 is TGCGCCAGCAGCGAGAGCCCCAGGGGGCAAAATTCACCCCTCCACTTT.

This sequence joins TRBV27 and TRBJ2-2; weak D call: TRBD1 (6 bases). Trimming took off 3 bases at V and 3 bases at J, with 11 bases between the two ends. This CDR3 contains 15 residues. The germline V gene encodes CDR1 MNHEY and CDR2 SMNVEV (reference sequence). CDR3 sequence reads: CASSFRGVDTGELFF. For the CDR3, the DNA is TGTGCCAGCAGTTTCAGGGGAGTGGACACCGGGGAGCTGTTTTTT.

The rearrangement links TRBV27 to TRBJ2-7; the D is unclear. The CDR3 length is 13 residues. Germline V gene data show CDR1 as MNHEY and CDR2 as SMNVEV (reference sequence). Trimming removed 2 bases from V and 7 bases from J, with 12 bases in between. This CDR3 reads CASSLPTGREQYF. CDR3 coding DNA: TGTGCCAGCAGTTTACCAACCGGTCGGGAGCAGTACTTC.

Worth noting for this clone: Other nucleotide sequences in the sample specify the same CDR3. This rearrangement joins TRBV20-1 to TRBJ2-5; D unresolved. CDR3 length: 10 amino acids. CDR1 and CDR2 (germline): DFQATT, SNEGSKA (reference sequence). Trimming cost V 6 bases and J 2 bases, with 4 bases left between them. CDR3 coding DNA: TGCAGTGCGGATCAAGAGACCCAGTACTTC. This translates into CSADQETQYF.

V usage is TRBV7-3 and J usage is TRBJ2-5, with D tentatively TRBD1 (5 bases). The germline V and J ends were trimmed by 0 bases and 7 bases, with 9 bases remaining between them. The length of the CDR3 is 13 residues. Per germline, CDR1 SGHTA and CDR2 FQGTGA. The CDR3 sequence: CASSLTGAGTQYF. For the CDR3, the DNA is TGTGCCAGCAGCTTAACTGGGGCCGGGACCCAGTACTTC.

CDR3 loop: CASSVSRDGDEQFF. CDR3 nucleotides: TGTGCCAGCAGCGTATCGCGGGACGGGGATGAGCAGTTCTTC. This sequence joins TRBV9 and TRBJ2-1, with a weak D call TRBD2 (6 bases). The ends were cut back, 1 base at V and 8 bases at J, with 13 bases in the middle. The germline gives CDR1 SGDLS, CDR2 YYNGEE. This CDR3 contains 14 residues.

This chain links TRBV2 with TRBJ1-5, with D unclear. Germline CDR1 reads SNHLY; CDR2 reads FYNNEI. This CDR3 has 16 residues. Trimming stripped 2 bases from V and 2 bases from J, with 13 bases between. The CDR3 is CASSESGSRGNQPQHF. The CDR3 nucleotides read TGTGCCAGCAGTGAATCGGGGTCCCGGGGCAATCAGCCCCAGCATTTT.

The chain carries TRBV6-6 and TRBJ1-5, with D possibly being TRBD1 (6 bases). The CDR3 covers 16 residues. V shed 0 bases and J shed 2 bases, with 11 bases lying between them. Germline assignment: CDR1 MNHNY and CDR2 SVGAGI (reference sequence). The CDR3 here is CASSYSPRGGNQPQHF. DNA for the CDR3: TGTGCCAGCAGTTACTCGCCCAGGGGTGGCAATCAGCCCCAGCATTTT.

The V and J genes are TRBV4-1 and TRBJ2-3; 12 positions agree with TRBD2. The V gene's germline CDR1 is MGHRA and CDR2 YSYEKL. The CDR3 covers 17 residues. Germline trimming cut 0 bases from V and 0 bases from J; bases unmatched to any gene: 1. CDR3 region: CASSQELAGGSTDTQYF. The DNA of the CDR3 is TGCGCCAGCAGCCAAGAACTAGCGGGAGGAAGCACAGATACGCAGTATTTT.

The chain is built from TRBV9 and TRBJ2-3; TRBD2 aligns across 9 bases. V dropped 3 bases and J dropped 4; count of bases not matched to a gene: 9. CDR1 and CDR2 from the germline V gene are SGDLS and YYNGEE. The length of the CDR3 is 16 residues. Here the CDR3 reads CASSALGGRGADTQYF. CDR3 coding DNA: TGTGCCAGCAGCGCTCTCGGCGGGAGGGGCGCAGATACGCAGTATTTT.

The chain is built from TRBV29-1 and TRBJ2-7; D not certain. CDR1 and CDR2 (germline): SQVTM, ANQGSEA. This CDR3 region has 12 residues. Trimming removed 0 bases from V and 5 bases from J, with 8 bases in between. The CDR3 protein is CSVEEVGNEQYF. CDR3 DNA sequence: TGCAGCGTTGAAGAAGTGGGTAACGAGCAGTACTTC.

The chain is built from TRBV14 and TRBJ1-2, with D possibly being TRBD1 (6 bases). The CDR3 contains 15 residues. In germline, CDR1 is SGHDN, CDR2 FVKESK. Trimming left V 4 bases short and J 4 bases short, with 16 bases between. CDR3 protein: CASSPSSGDPYGYTF. The CDR3, as DNA: TGTGCCAGCAGCCCTTCATCAGGGGACCCCTATGGCTACACCTTC.